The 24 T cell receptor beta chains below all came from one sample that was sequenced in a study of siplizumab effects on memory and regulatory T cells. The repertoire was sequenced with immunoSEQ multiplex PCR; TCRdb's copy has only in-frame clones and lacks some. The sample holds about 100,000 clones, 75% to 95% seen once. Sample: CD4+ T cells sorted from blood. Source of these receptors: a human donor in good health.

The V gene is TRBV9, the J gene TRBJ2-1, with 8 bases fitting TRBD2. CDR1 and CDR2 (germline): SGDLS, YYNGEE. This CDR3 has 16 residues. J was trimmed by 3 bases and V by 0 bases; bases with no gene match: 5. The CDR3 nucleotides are TGTGCCAGCAGCGTAGGCCCCCGGGGGGGCTACAATGAGCAGTTCTTC. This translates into CASSVGPRGGYNEQFF. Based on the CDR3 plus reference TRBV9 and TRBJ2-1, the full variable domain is DSGVTQTPKHLITATGQRVTLRCSPRSGDLSVYWYQQSLDQGLQFLIQYYNGEERAKGNILERFSAQQFPDLHSELNLSSLELGDSALYFCASSVGPRGGYNEQFFGPGTRLTVL.

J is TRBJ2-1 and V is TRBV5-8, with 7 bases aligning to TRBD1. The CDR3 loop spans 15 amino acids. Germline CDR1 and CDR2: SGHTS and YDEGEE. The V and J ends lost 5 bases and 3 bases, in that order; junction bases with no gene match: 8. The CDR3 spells CASSMTGNFYNEQFF. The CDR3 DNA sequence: TGTGCCAGCAGTATGACAGGGAATTTCTACAATGAGCAGTTCTTC.

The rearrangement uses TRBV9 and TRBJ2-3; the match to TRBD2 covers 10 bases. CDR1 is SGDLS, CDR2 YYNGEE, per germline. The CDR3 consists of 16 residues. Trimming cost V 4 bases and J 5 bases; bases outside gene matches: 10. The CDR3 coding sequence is TGTGCCAGCAGCACCGTCCCAGCGGGGGGGCAAGATACGCAGTATTTT. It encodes CASSTVPAGGQDTQYF.

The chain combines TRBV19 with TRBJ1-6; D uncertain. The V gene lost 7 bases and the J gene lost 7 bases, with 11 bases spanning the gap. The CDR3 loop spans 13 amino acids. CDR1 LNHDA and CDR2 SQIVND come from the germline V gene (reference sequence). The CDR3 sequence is CASKNTVNSPLHF. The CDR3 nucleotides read TGTGCCAGTAAGAATACGGTAAATTCACCCCTCCACTTT.

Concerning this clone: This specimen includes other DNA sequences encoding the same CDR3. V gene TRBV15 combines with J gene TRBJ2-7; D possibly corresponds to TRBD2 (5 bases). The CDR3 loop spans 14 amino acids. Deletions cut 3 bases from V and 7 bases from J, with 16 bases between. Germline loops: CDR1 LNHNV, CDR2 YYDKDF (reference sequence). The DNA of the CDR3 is TGTGCCACCAGCAGGGAAGGACTCACAATTGAGCAGTACTTC. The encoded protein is CATSREGLTIEQYF.

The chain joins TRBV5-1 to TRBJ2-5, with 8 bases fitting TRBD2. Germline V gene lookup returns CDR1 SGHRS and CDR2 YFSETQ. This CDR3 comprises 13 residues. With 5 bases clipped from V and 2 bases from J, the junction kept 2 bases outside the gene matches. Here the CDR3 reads CASRPSGQETQYF. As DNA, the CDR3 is TGCGCCAGCAGACCTAGCGGGCAAGAGACCCAGTACTTC.

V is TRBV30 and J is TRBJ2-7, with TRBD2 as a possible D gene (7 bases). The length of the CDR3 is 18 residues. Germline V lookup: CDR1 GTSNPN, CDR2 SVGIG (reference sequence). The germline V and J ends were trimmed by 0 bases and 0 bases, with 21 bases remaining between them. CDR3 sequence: CAWSVLYGGALSSYEQYF. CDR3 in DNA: TGTGCCTGGAGTGTCCTATATGGGGGGGCTCTGAGCTCCTACGAGCAGTACTTC. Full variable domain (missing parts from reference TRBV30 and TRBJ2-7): SQTIHQWPATLVQPVGSPLSLECTVEGTSNPNLYWYRQAAGRGLQLLFYSVGIGQISSEVPQNLSASRPQDRQFILSSKKLLLSDSGFYLCAWSVLYGGALSSYEQYFGPGTRLTVT.

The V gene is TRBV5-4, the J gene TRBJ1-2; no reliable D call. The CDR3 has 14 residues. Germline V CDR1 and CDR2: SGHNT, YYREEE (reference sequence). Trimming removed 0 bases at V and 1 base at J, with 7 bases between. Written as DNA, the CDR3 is TGTGCCAGCAGCTTGGAAGGTGTTAACTATGGCTACACCTTC. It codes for CASSLEGVNYGYTF.

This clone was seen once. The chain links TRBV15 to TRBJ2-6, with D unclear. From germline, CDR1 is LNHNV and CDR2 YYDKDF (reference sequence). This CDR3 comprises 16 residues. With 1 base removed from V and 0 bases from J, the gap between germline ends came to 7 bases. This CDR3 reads CATSRVLASGANVLTF. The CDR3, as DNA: TGTGCCACCAGCAGAGTTCTGGCCTCTGGGGCCAACGTCCTGACTTTC.

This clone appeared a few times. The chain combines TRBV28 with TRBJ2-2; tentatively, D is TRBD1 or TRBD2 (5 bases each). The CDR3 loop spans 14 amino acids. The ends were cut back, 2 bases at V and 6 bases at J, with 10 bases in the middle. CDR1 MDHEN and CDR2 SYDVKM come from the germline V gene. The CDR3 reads CASSLGTRPGELFF. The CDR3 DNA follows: TGTGCCAGCAGTTTAGGGACCCGCCCCGGGGAGCTGTTTTTT.

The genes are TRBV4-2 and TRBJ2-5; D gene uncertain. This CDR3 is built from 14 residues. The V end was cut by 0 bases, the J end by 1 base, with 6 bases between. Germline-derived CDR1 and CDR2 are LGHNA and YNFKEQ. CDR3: CASSQETTQETQYF. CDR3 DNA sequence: TGTGCCAGCAGCCAAGAAACCACCCAAGAGACCCAGTACTTC.

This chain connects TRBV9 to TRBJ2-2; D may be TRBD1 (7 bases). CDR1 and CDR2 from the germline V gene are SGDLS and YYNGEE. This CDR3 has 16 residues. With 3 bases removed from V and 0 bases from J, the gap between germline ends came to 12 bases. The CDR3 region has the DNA TGTGCCAGCAGCGCCAGGGGGGATCCGAACACCGGGGAGCTGTTTTTT. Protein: CASSARGDPNTGELFF.

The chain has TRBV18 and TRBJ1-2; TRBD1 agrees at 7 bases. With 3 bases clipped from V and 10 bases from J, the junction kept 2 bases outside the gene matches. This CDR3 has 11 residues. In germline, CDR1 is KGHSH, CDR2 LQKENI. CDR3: CASSPDRAYTF. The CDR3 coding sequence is TGTGCCAGCTCACCTGACAGGGCCTACACCTTC.

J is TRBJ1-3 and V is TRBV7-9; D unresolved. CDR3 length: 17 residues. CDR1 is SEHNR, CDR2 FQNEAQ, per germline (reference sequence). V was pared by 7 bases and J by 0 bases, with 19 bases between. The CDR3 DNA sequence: TGTGCCAGCACCACGACCTCAGATTATTACTCTGGAAACACCATATATTTT. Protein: CASTTTSDYYSGNTIYF. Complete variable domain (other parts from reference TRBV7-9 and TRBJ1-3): DTGVSQNPRHKITKRGQNVTFRCDPISEHNRLYWYRQTLGQGPEFLTYFQNEAQLEKSRLLSDRFSAERPKGSFSTLEIQRTEQGDSAMYLCASTTTSDYYSGNTIYFGEGSWLTVV.

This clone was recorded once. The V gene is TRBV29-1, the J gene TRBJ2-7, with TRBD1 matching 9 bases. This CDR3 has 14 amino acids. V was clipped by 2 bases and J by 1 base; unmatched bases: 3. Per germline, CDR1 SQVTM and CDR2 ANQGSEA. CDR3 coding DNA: TGCAGCGTTGAAAGCGGACAGGGGTCCTACGAGCAGTACTTC. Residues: CSVESGQGSYEQYF.

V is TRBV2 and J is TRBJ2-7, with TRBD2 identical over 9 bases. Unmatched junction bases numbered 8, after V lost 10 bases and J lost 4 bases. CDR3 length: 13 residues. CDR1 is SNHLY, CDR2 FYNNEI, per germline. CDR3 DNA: TGTGCCACCGGGACTAGCTATCCTTACGAGCAGTACTTC. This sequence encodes CATGTSYPYEQYF.

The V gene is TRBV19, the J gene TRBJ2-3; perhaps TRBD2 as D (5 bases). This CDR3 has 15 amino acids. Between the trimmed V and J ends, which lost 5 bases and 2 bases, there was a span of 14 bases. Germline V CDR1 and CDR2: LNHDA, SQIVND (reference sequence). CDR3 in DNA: TGTGCCAGTAGTGCAGCGGTTTTTTCCACAGATACGCAGTATTTT. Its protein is CASSAAVFSTDTQYF.

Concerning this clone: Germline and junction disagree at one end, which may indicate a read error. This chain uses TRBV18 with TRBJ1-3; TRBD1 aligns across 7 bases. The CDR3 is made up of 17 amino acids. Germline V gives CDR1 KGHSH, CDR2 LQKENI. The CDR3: CASSPRDRLDSGNTIYF. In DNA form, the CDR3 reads TGTGCCAGCTCCCCACGGGACAGACTGGACTCTGGAAACACCATATATTTT.

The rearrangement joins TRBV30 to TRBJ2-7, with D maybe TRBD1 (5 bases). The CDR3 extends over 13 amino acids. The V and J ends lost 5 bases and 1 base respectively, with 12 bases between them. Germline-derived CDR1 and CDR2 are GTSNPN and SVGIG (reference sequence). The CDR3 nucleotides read TGTGCCTGGGGGATAGGGGTATCCTACGAGCAGTACTTC. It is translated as CAWGIGVSYEQYF.

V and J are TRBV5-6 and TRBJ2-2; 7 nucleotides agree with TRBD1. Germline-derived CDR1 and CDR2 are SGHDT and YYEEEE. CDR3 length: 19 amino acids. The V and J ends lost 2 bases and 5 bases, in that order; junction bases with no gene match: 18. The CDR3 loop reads CASSFLTIPRQGVTGELFF. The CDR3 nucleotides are TGTGCCAGCAGCTTCCTGACCATCCCCCGCCAGGGGGTTACCGGGGAGCTGTTTTTT.

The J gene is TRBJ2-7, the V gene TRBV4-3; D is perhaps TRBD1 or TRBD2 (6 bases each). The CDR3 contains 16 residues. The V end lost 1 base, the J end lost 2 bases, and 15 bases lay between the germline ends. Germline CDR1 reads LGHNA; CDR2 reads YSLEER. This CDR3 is CASSQAWGAPAYEQYF. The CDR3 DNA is TGCGCCAGCAGCCAAGCCTGGGGGGCCCCGGCCTACGAGCAGTACTTC.

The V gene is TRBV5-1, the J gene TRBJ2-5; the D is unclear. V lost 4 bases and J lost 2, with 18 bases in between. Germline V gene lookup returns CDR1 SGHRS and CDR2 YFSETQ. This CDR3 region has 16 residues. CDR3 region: CASSEITRGYQETQYF. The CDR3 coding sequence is TGCGCCAGCAGCGAAATCACTCGTGGGTATCAAGAGACCCAGTACTTC.

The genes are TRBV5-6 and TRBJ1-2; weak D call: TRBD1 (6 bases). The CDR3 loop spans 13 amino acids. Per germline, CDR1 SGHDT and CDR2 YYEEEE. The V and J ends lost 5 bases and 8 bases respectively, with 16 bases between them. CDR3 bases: TGTGCCAGCAGTCCGGACAGCCGTAGCGGCTACACCTTC. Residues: CASSPDSRSGYTF. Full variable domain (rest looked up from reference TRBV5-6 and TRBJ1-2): DAGVTQSPTHLIKTRGQQVTLRCSPKSGHDTVSWYQQALGQGPQFIFQYYEEEERQRGNFPDRFSGHQFPNYSSELNVNALLLGDSALYLCASSPDSRSGYTFGSGTRLTVV.

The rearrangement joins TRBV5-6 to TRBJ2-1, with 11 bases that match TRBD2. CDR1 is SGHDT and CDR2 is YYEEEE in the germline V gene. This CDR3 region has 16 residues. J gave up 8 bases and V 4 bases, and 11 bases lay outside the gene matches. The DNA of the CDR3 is TGTGCCAGCAGCGGTCCACTAGCGGGGGTGGTGTATGAGCAGTTCTTC. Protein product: CASSGPLAGVVYEQFF.